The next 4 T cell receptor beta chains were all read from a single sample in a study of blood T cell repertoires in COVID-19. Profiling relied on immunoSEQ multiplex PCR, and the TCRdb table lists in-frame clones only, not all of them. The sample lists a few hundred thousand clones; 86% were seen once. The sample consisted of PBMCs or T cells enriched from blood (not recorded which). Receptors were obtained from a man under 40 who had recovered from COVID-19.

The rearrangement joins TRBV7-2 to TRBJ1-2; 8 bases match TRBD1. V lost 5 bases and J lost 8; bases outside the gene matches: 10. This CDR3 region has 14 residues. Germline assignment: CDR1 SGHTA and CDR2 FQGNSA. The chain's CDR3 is CASSAGTGAAGYTF. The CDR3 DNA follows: TGTGCCAGCAGCGCCGGGACAGGCGCTGCGGGCTACACCTTC.

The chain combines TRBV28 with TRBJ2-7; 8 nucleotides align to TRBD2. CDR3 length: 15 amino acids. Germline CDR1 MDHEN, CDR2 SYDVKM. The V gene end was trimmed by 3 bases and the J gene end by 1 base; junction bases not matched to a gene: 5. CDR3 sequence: CASSLPSGRSYEQYF. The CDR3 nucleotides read TGTGCCAGCAGTTTGCCTAGCGGGCGATCCTACGAGCAGTACTTC.

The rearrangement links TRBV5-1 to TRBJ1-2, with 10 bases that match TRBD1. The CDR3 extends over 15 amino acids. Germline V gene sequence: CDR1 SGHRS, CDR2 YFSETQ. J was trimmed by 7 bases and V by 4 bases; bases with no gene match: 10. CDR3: CASSKRTGGDSGYTF. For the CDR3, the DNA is TGCGCCAGCAGCAAGAGGACAGGGGGTGATAGTGGCTACACCTTC.

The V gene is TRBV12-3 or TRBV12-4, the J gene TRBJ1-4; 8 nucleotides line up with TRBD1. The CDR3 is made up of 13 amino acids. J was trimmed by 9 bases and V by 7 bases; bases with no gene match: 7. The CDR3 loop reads CASNLGQDKKLFF. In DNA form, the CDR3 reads TGTGCCAGCAACTTGGGACAGGATAAAAAACTGTTTTTT.